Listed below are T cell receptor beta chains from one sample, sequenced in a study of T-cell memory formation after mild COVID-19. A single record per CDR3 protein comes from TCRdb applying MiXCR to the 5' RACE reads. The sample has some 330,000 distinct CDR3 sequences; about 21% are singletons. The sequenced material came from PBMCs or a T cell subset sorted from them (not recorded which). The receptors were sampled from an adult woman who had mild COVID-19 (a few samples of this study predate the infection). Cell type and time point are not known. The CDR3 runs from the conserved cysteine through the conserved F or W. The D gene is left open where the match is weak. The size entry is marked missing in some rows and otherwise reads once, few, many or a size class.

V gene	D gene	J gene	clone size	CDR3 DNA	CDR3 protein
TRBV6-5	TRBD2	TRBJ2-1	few	TGTGCCAGCAGTTTGGGACTAGCCCGGGATGAGCAGTTCTTC	CASSLGLARDEQFF
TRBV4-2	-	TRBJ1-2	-	TGTGCCAGCAGCCAAGATACGGGCTATGGCTACACCTTC	CASSQDTGYGYTF
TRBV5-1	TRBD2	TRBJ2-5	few	TGCGCCAGCAACTTCGGGAGGGTTCAAGAGACCCAGTACTTC	CASNFGRVQETQYF
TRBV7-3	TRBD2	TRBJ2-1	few	TGTGCCAGCAGCTTGTCGGCTAGCGGGAGCAATGAGCAGTTCTTC	CASSLSASGSNEQFF
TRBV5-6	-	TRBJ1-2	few	TGTGCCAGCAGAACCGCGCACTATGGCTACACCTTC	CASRTAHYGYTF
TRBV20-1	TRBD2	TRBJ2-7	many	TGCAGTGCTACGCAGCGGGAGGGATCCTACGAGCAGTACTTC	CSATQREGSYEQYF
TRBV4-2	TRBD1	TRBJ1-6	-	TGTGCCAGCAGCCACCGGACAGGGGAATCACCCCTCCACTTT	CASSHRTGESPLHF
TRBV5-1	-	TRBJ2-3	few	TGCGCCAGCAGCCACGGAACAGATACGCAGTATTTT	CASSHGTDTQYF
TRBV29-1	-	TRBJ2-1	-	TGCAGCGTCGGAGGAGATGGTGCCCTCAATGAGCAGTTCTTC	CSVGGDGALNEQFF
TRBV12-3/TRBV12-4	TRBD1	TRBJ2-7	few	TGTGCCAGCACCCCGCAGACAGGGGGGAGTGAGCAGTACTTC	CASTPQTGGSEQYF